The source of this T cell receptor (beta chain) is a study of OX40 agonist ivuxolimab in advanced cancers. Samples were taken at baseline and on day 1 of cycles 4 and 7. There are a few counts of this clone. This table comes from immunoSEQ multiplex PCR, and its TCRdb copy is limited to in-frame clones, with some not included. The table shows 150,000 to 180,000 clones, with approximately 94% occurring only once. The ends were cut back, 0 bases at V and 1 base at J, with 9 bases in the middle. Germline V gene data show CDR1 as MNHEY and CDR2 as SVGAGI. This CDR3 spans 15 amino acids. This TCR was recovered from an adult with an advanced solid tumor such as melanoma, head and neck, liver or kidney cancer. The source was CD4+ or CD8+ T cells sorted from blood, collected in a trial of the OX40 agonist ivuxolimab. This chain connects TRBV6-5 to TRBJ1-1; D gene ambiguous. CDR3 protein: CASSYSNAWNTEAFF. CDR3 nucleotide sequence: TGTGCCAGCAGTTACTCGAACGCTTGGAACACTGAAGCTTTCTTT.